This T cell receptor (beta chain) is drawn from a study of cytomegalovirus exposure and HLA in healthy donors. Study context: Assignment to the Caucasian-associated ancestry cluster applied to approximately 80% of the approximately 380 genotyped donors.

Use of 60 Vbeta and 13 Jbeta primers characterized the PCR. As processed by the authors: Later, an analysis found roughly 80 million unique TCR beta chains, and about 10 million of these were shared. TCRdb's table, derived via immunoSEQ multiplex PCR, lists solely in-frame clones and lacks some. Clonal size and the V and J genes are those of that table, whereas D and trimming came from the DNA. The sample records some 210,000 clones, about three quarters being singletons. CDR3 length equals 15 residues. V lost 0 bases and J 3 bases, leaving 12 bases between the germline ends. The germline CDR1 and CDR2 sequences are SGDLS and YYNGEE. Only a few counts were recorded for this clone. The antigen is unknown. Study-level results: Apart from CMV serostatus, no immune exposure information was available. Researchers reported in a later analysis that common viral pathogens appeared linked to several top clusters.

The chain links TRBV9 to TRBJ1-1; TRBD1 might be the D (6 bases). The origin of this receptor is a woman younger than 45 in good health and CMV-seropositive. The sequencing input was PBMCs. The CDR3 bases are TGTGCCAGCAGCGTAGCAGGGGAGGGTGACACTGAAGCTTTCTTT. Amino acid sequence: CASSVAGEGDTEAFF. Filled out from reference TRBV9 and TRBJ1-1, the complete variable domain reads DSGVTQTPKHLITATGQRVTLRCSPRSGDLSVYWYQQSLDQGLQFLIQYYNGEERAKGNILERFSAQQFPDLHSELNLSSLELGDSALYFCASSVAGEGDTEAFFGQGTRLTVV.